This T cell receptor beta chain was captured by sequencing in a study of cytomegalovirus exposure and HLA in healthy donors. Broader study findings: Another analysis was done later, and it associated roughly 15,000 TCR beta sequences with HLA alleles at 0.05 false discovery rate. Across all donors, roughly uniform sequencing depth was an assumption of the presence/absence analyses. With later analysis, a missense DCLRE1C variant became linked to TCR beta V- and J-gene trimming.

Both 60 Vbeta primers and 13 Jbeta primers went into the PCR. Method: immunoSEQ multiplex PCR; TCRdb's copy keeps in-frame clones and lacks some. This sample has more than 140,000 clones; around 66% occur once, and the top ten carry less than 3.5%. V was trimmed by 4 bases and J by 0 bases, leaving 12 bases between them. The CDR3 extends over 15 amino acids. Germline V gene data show CDR1 as SNHLY and CDR2 as FYNNEI. About this clone: Its antigen is undetermined.

V gene TRBV2 combines with J gene TRBJ1-1; D gene ambiguous. Material for sequencing was PBMCs. The sequence derives from a woman aged 25 to 39 in good health and CMV-seropositive. The CDR3 region has the DNA TGTGCCAGCAGTGCTCATACGCCTATGAACACTGAAGCTTTCTTT. Translated: CASSAHTPMNTEAFF.